The 20 T cell receptor beta chains below were found in one sample sequenced in a study of radiotherapy plus CTLA-4 blockade in lung cancer. TCRdb's copy holds only in-frame clones and misses some; the assay was immunoSEQ multiplex PCR. The sample contains some 30,000 clones, 65% to 80% of which appear only once. Material: peripheral blood, obtained from a patient treated with radiotherapy plus ipilimumab. Receptor source: a human donor with non-small cell lung cancer who had stable disease on radiotherapy plus ipilimumab.

The chain joins TRBV7-6 to TRBJ2-7; D tentatively fits TRBD1 or TRBD2 (6 bases each). Germline CDR1 SGHVS, CDR2 FNYEAQ. The CDR3 extends over 16 amino acids. With 2 bases removed from V and 4 bases from J, the gap between germline ends came to 18 bases. Written as DNA, the CDR3 is TGTGCCAGCAGCTTAAGACGGGGGACGGACAGATACGAGCAGTACTTC. Residues: CASSLRRGTDRYEQYF.

This clone was observed a handful of times. The J gene is TRBJ1-2, the V gene TRBV7-9, with D hard to call. The V gene's germline CDR1 is SEHNR and CDR2 FQNEAQ (reference sequence). V dropped 5 bases and J dropped 4 bases, with 17 bases sitting between them. The CDR3 extends over 15 amino acids. CDR3 DNA: TGTGCCAGCAGCCACGACCTTCGACCTTCCTATGGCTACACCTTC. Amino acid sequence: CASSHDLRPSYGYTF.

The chain couples TRBV10-2 to TRBJ1-1; the D is unclear. The V and J ends lost 3 bases and 4 bases respectively, with 15 bases between them. This CDR3 has 15 residues. In germline, CDR1 is WSHSY, CDR2 SAAADI. This CDR3 is CASSDLGSMGTEAFF. The CDR3 nucleotides are TGCGCCAGCAGTGATCTCGGATCGATGGGCACTGAAGCTTTCTTT.

The genes are TRBV30 and TRBJ1-4; the D gene is possibly TRBD1 (6 bases). Germline lookup yields CDR1 GTSNPN and CDR2 SVGIG (reference sequence). Trimming shortened V by 4 bases and J by 0 bases, and 9 bases separated the two germline ends. The CDR3 extends over 14 amino acids. The CDR3 nucleotides are TGTGCCTGGAAAGGGGGAACAACTAATGAAAAACTGTTTTTT. Its translation is CAWKGGTTNEKLFF.

V is TRBV29-1 and J is TRBJ1-1; D gene ambiguous. The CDR3 contains 12 residues. Trimming removed 5 bases at V and 1 base at J, with 8 bases between. CDR1 SQVTM and CDR2 ANQGSEA come from the germline V gene. CDR3 nucleotide sequence: TGCAGCGTTTCTTGGGGGAACACTGAAGCTTTCTTT. Translated: CSVSWGNTEAFF.

The chain couples TRBV19 to TRBJ2-7; D is uncertain. The length of the CDR3 is 13 residues. Trimming shortened V by 8 bases and J by 1 base, and 12 bases separated the two germline ends. Germline V gives CDR1 LNHDA, CDR2 SQIVND (reference sequence). In nucleotides, the CDR3 is TGTGCCAGTGGTACCGGGTTTTCCTACGAGCAGTACTTC. Translating it yields CASGTGFSYEQYF.

This sequence joins TRBV7-9 and TRBJ1-5; no reliable D call. The CDR3 is made up of 15 amino acids. CDR1 and CDR2 from the germline V gene are SEHNR and FQNEAQ (reference sequence). V was shortened by 3 bases and J by 2 bases, with 11 bases between the two germline ends. The CDR3 DNA follows: TGTGCCAGCAGCTTTGGAGGTTTGGGCAATCAGCCCCAGCATTTT. Translating gives CASSFGGLGNQPQHF. Full variable domain (rest looked up from reference TRBV7-9 and TRBJ1-5): DTGVSQNPRHKITKRGQNVTFRCDPISEHNRLYWYRQTLGQGPEFLTYFQNEAQLEKSRLLSDRFSAERPKGSFSTLEIQRTEQGDSAMYLCASSFGGLGNQPQHFGDGTRLSIL.

As concerns this clone: Other DNA sequences in the same sample also yield this CDR3. The J gene is TRBJ2-3, the V gene TRBV11-3; D unclear. Germline assignment: CDR1 SGHNT and CDR2 YENEEA. Deletions cut 1 base from V and 1 base from J, with 3 bases between. The CDR3 runs to 13 residues. DNA of the CDR3: TGTGCCAGCAGCTTAGGGGGCACAGATACGCAGTATTTT. It translates to CASSLGGTDTQYF.

This clone was found a few times. CDR3 bases: TGTGCCAAAGGGACAGGGGAGAAGTCTGAAGCTTTCTTT. It is translated as CAKGTGEKSEAFF. This rearrangement joins TRBV6-4 to TRBJ1-1; 10 positions match TRBD1. V lost 10 bases to trimming and J lost 6 bases; unmatched junction nucleotides: 8. Germline CDR1 MRHNA, CDR2 SNTAGT. The CDR3 consists of 13 residues.

The gene calls are TRBV6-1 and TRBJ1-4, with D uncertain. The CDR3 has 12 residues. CDR1 is MNHNS, CDR2 SASEGT, per germline. V shed 5 bases and J shed 4 bases, with 5 bases lying between them. The DNA for the CDR3 is TGTGCCAGCAGTAGGATTAATGAAAAACTGTTTTTT. This gives the protein CASSRINEKLFF.

The chain carries TRBV2 and TRBJ1-1; D is unresolved. CDR1 is SNHLY, CDR2 FYNNEI, per germline. The CDR3 is 14 residues long. Trimming shortened V by 3 bases and J by 0 bases, and 8 bases separated the two germline ends. In DNA form, the CDR3 reads TGTGCCAGCAGTGACCCGGACTTGAACACTGAAGCTTTCTTT. The encoded protein is CASSDPDLNTEAFF.

This clone was recorded only once. This chain links TRBV27 with TRBJ2-1; D gene uncertain. This CDR3 spans 14 amino acids. Trimming removed 3 bases at V and 6 bases at J, with 12 bases between. Germline values: CDR1 MNHEY, CDR2 SMNVEV (reference sequence). The CDR3 sequence: CASSLVFRSNEQFF. In DNA, the CDR3 is TGTGCCAGCAGTTTGGTCTTTCGGTCCAATGAGCAGTTCTTC.

The genes are TRBV6-5 and TRBJ1-1; TRBD1 agrees at 7 bases. The CDR3 runs to 15 residues. Per the germline V gene, CDR1 is MNHEY and CDR2 is SVGAGI. Trimming at V came to 4 bases and at J to 5 bases, leaving 10 bases not matched to a gene. CDR3 protein: CASSLNRQGETEAFF. CDR3 bases: TGTGCCAGCAGTTTAAACCGACAGGGAGAAACTGAAGCTTTCTTT.

The chain uses TRBV4-1 and TRBJ2-1, with unresolved D. Germline CDR1 and CDR2: MGHRA and YSYEKL. The CDR3 has 17 amino acids. The V end lost 2 bases, the J end lost 6 bases, and 20 bases lay between the germline ends. CDR3 sequence: CASSQPRGLDPANEQFF. In nucleotides, the CDR3 is TGCGCCAGCAGCCAACCGAGAGGTCTAGACCCAGCCAATGAGCAGTTCTTC.

J is TRBJ2-3 and V is TRBV28; 11 bases map to TRBD1. Germline V gives CDR1 MDHEN, CDR2 SYDVKM. The CDR3 length is 16 residues. V was pared by 4 bases and J by 5 bases, with 8 bases of the junction left unmatched. The CDR3 reads CASSSPGTGGGDTQYF. Here the CDR3 DNA reads TGTGCCAGCAGTTCACCCGGGACAGGGGGTGGAGATACGCAGTATTTT.

This chain joins TRBV5-5 and TRBJ1-5; no definite D call. The CDR3 consists of 14 residues. Trimming pared 2 bases from V and 3 bases from J, leaving 9 bases between. CDR1 and CDR2 from the germline V gene are SGHKS and YYEKEE (reference sequence). The CDR3, as DNA: TGTGCCAGCAGCTTTCAGCCAGACAATCAGCCCCAGCATTTT. Residues: CASSFQPDNQPQHF.

The chain recombines TRBV29-1 with TRBJ1-3; D uncertain. Germline V lookup: CDR1 SQVTM, CDR2 ANQGSEA. V shed 6 bases and J shed 2 bases, with 11 bases lying between them. This CDR3 is built from 13 residues. CDR3: CSVSSNPGNTIYF. The CDR3 bases are TGCAGCGTATCCAGCAACCCTGGAAACACCATATATTTT.

This clone was counted between two and nine times. The V and J genes are TRBV13 and TRBJ1-2; D is undetermined. V was clipped by 5 bases and J by 3 bases, with 10 bases between them. This CDR3 is 13 amino acids long. The germline gives CDR1 PRHDT, CDR2 FYEKMQ (reference sequence). The DNA of the CDR3 is TGTGCCAGCAGCCGCCAACGGGACTATGGCTACACCTTC. Its translation is CASSRQRDYGYTF.

The chain combines TRBV4-2 with TRBJ1-1; D ambiguous. The CDR3 extends over 14 amino acids. Per the germline V gene, CDR1 is LGHNA and CDR2 is YNFKEQ. Trimming took 4 bases from V and 1 from J, leaving 10 bases between them. This chain's CDR3 is CASSPRGSNTEAFF. The CDR3 coding sequence is TGTGCCAGCAGCCCCCGGGGTTCGAACACTGAAGCTTTCTTT.

The gene calls are TRBV6-5 and TRBJ2-1; TRBD1 aligns across 11 bases. The CDR3 totals 16 residues. CDR1 is MNHEY and CDR2 is SVGAGI in the germline V gene. V gave up 4 bases and J gave up 4 bases; unmatched junction bases: 6. The CDR3 DNA reads TGTGCCAGCAGTTCCACCGGGACAGGGGGATACAATGAGCAGTTCTTC. Amino acid sequence: CASSSTGTGGYNEQFF.